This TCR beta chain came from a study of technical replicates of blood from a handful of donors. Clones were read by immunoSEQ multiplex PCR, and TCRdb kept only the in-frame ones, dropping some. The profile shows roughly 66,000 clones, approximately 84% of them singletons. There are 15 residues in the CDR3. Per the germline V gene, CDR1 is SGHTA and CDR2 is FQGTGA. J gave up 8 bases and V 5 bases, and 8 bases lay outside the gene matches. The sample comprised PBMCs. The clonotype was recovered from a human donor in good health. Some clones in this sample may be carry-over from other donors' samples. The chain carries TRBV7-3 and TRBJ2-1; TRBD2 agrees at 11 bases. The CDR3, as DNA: TGTGCCAGCAGCCTGACTAGCGGGGTTTGGGATGAGCAGTTCTTC. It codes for CASSLTSGVWDEQFF.